Below, one T cell receptor beta chain is given with its context. These data come from a study of control samples from healthy donors and cancer patients. The ends were cut back, 0 bases at V and 0 bases at J, with 9 bases in the middle. In germline, CDR1 is LGHNA, CDR2 YSLEER. This CDR3 contains 17 residues. Method: immunoSEQ multiplex PCR; TCRdb's copy keeps in-frame clones and lacks some. The table records tens of thousands of clones, 88% of them present only once. Sequenced material: blood. The receptor comes from a woman in her seventies in good health. The rearrangement joins TRBV4-3 to TRBJ2-6; D is unresolved. CDR3 amino acids: CASSQERLLSGANVLTF. CDR3 sequence (DNA): TGCGCCAGCAGCCAAGAAAGACTGCTCTCTGGGGCCAACGTCCTGACTTTC.